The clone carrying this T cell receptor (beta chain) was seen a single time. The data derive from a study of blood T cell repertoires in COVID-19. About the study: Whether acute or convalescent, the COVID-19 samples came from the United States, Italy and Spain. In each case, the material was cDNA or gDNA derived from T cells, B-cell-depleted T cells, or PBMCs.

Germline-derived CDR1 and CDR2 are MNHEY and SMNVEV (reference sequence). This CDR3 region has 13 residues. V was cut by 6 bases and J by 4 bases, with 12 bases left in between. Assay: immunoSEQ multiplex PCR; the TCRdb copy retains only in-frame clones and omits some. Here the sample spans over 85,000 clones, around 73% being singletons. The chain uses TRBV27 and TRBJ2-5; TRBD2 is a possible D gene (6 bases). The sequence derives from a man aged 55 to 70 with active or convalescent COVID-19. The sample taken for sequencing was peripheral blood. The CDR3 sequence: CASRPGAGETQYF. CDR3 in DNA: TGTGCCAGCAGGCCGGGAGCGGGAGAGACCCAGTACTTC.